The 28 T cell receptor beta chains reported below all come from one sample, sequenced in a study of blood T cells in healthy people across ages. Alongside a J-beta primer mix, a sample-barcoded 5' primer served in a second PCR lasting 7 to 11 cycles. One entry per CDR3 protein results from TCRdb running MiXCR on the 5' RACE reads. Among some 850,000 distinct CDR3 sequences listed, roughly 24% were seen once. The data were also submitted as part of a second study, on T cells of mothers and their children.

The specimen sequenced was blood. The receptor set was obtained from a boy younger than 18 in good health.

The rearrangement uses TRBV15 and TRBJ2-5; no firm D call. The end of the DNA is better explained by TRBJ2-1, so the J call may be wrong. The CDR3 is made up of 13 amino acids. CDR1 LNHNV and CDR2 YYDKDF come from the germline V gene (reference sequence). CDR3 DNA: TGTGCCACCAGCAGAGATCCAGACAATGAGCAGTTCTTC. This codes for CATSRDPDNEQFF.

This chain uses TRBV20-1 with TRBJ2-1; 8 positions match TRBD2. The end of the DNA fits TRBJ2-5 better, so the J call may be wrong. Germline CDR1 and CDR2: DFQATT and SNEGSKA (reference sequence). The CDR3 has 14 residues. DNA of the CDR3: TGCAGTGCTAGGGGACTAGGGACACCTGGGACCCAGTACTTC. Protein: CSARGLGTPGTQYF.

The CDR3 nucleotides read TGTGCCAGCCACACCCGGGACACGGTCGAAAAACTGTTTTTT. Residues: CASHTRDTVEKLFF. J is TRBJ1-4 and V is TRBV2; D is possibly TRBD1 (6 bases). The CDR3 length is 14 residues. With 8 bases removed from V and 8 bases from J, the gap between germline ends came to 18 bases. Germline V gives CDR1 SNHLY, CDR2 FYNNEI.

The chain links TRBV7-9 to TRBJ1-4; D call uncertain. The CDR3 contains 16 residues. Germline values: CDR1 SEHNR, CDR2 FQNEAQ (reference sequence). The germline V and J ends were trimmed by 4 bases and 2 bases, with 14 bases remaining between them. The CDR3 DNA is TGTGCCAGCAGCTCCCCGGAGGTGGCGACTAATGAAAAACTGTTTTTT. The encoded protein is CASSSPEVATNEKLFF.

The V and J genes are TRBV5-1 and TRBJ1-1, with unresolved D. This CDR3 has 17 residues. V lost 4 bases to trimming and J lost 0 bases, with 19 bases between them. CDR1 and CDR2 from the germline V gene are SGHRS and YFSETQ. The CDR3 loop is CASSPQPPAAMNTEAFF. DNA for the CDR3: TGCGCCAGCAGCCCCCAGCCCCCCGCGGCCATGAACACTGAAGCTTTCTTT.

Ten or more counts support this clonotype. The CDR3 spells CAISESSGRGNYNEQFF. CDR3 in DNA: TGTGCCATCAGTGAGTCCTCGGGGAGGGGGAACTACAATGAGCAGTTCTTC. The V gene is TRBV10-3, the J gene TRBJ2-1; D might be TRBD2 (7 bases). Trimming took off 0 bases at V and 3 bases at J, with 15 bases between the two ends. The CDR3 contains 17 residues. The germline CDR1 and CDR2 sequences are ENHRY and SYGVKD.

This clonotype was seen only a few times. The J gene is TRBJ2-7, the V gene TRBV5-1, with 8 bases that match TRBD1. V gave up 4 bases and J gave up 5 bases; unmatched junction bases: 5. Per the germline V gene, CDR1 is SGHRS and CDR2 is YFSETQ. The CDR3 covers 13 residues. CDR3 in amino acids: CASSKDREDEQYF. In DNA form, the CDR3 reads TGCGCCAGCAGCAAGGACAGGGAGGACGAGCAGTACTTC. The variable domain in full, with the rest retrieved from reference TRBV5-1 and TRBJ2-7, is KAGVTQTPRYLIKTRGQQVTLSCSPISGHRSVSWYQQTPGQGLQFLFEYFSETQRNKGNFPGRFSGRQFSNSRSEMNVSTLELGDSALYLCASSKDREDEQYFGPGTRLTVT.

This chain uses TRBV3-1 with TRBJ2-5; D is ambiguous. The CDR3 is 12 amino acids. The germline V and J ends were trimmed by 0 bases and 9 bases, with 8 bases remaining between them. Germline V gene data show CDR1 as LGHDT and CDR2 as YNNKEL (reference sequence). Here the CDR3 reads CASSQDTPAQYF. The CDR3 DNA sequence: TGTGCCAGCAGCCAAGATACCCCGGCCCAGTACTTC.

A few counts support this clonotype. The genes are TRBV6-1 and TRBJ1-2, with D perhaps TRBD1 (6 bases). The CDR3 is made up of 15 amino acids. Germline V gene data show CDR1 as MNHNS and CDR2 as SASEGT. V was cut by 2 bases and J by 0 bases, with 10 bases left in between. CDR3 in amino acids: CASSEPDRPNYGYTF. The CDR3 DNA reads as TGTGCCAGCAGTGAACCGGACAGACCTAACTATGGCTACACCTTC.

The rearrangement links TRBV30 to TRBJ2-1; perhaps TRBD2 as D (5 bases). Trimming stripped 2 bases from V and 10 bases from J, with 9 bases between. Germline values: CDR1 GTSNPN, CDR2 SVGIG (reference sequence). The CDR3 contains 11 residues. CDR3 DNA: TGTGCCTGGAGTCGGGGAGCCGAGCAGTTCTTC. It yields the protein CAWSRGAEQFF.

The CDR3 nucleotides are TGTGCCAGCAGCCCTAGCGGGAGGGTGCACAATGAGCAGTTCTTC. It is translated as CASSPSGRVHNEQFF. This chain connects TRBV7-9 to TRBJ2-1; 12 nucleotides match TRBD2. This CDR3 comprises 15 residues. J was trimmed by 5 bases and V by 5 bases; bases with no gene match: 4. Germline V CDR1 and CDR2: SEHNR, FQNEAQ (reference sequence).

DNA for the CDR3: TGTGCCAGCAGGGAGGGGGGGGCGGTGGCACCCCTCCACTTT. It is translated as CASREGGAVAPLHF. This sequence joins TRBV28 and TRBJ1-6; D possibly corresponds to TRBD1 (6 bases). V lost 6 bases and J lost 11, with 17 bases in between. This CDR3 has 14 residues. The germline V gene has CDR1 MDHEN and CDR2 SYDVKM.

CDR3 nucleotides: TGTGCCAGCAGCACCCTCGTCGGGACACAAGCTAACTATGGCTACACCTTC. Translating gives CASSTLVGTQANYGYTF. The chain combines TRBV6-2 or TRBV6-3 with TRBJ1-2, with a weak D call TRBD1 (6 bases). There are 17 residues in the CDR3. V gave up 6 bases and J gave up 0 bases, with 20 bases separating them. Germline CDR1 reads MNHEY; CDR2 reads SVGEGT.

Regarding this clonotype: Sequence at one end of the junction differs from germline and may be a read error. The V and J genes are TRBV12-3 or TRBV12-4 and TRBJ1-1, with 10 bases aligning to TRBD1. The CDR3 spans 16 residues. The CDR3 region is CASSLLGQGHNTEALF. CDR3 nucleotides: TGTGCCAGCAGTTTGCTGGGACAGGGGCATAACACTGAAGCTCTCTTT.

The V and J genes are TRBV29-1 and TRBJ1-1; maybe TRBD1 (6 bases). The CDR3 loop spans 13 amino acids. The germline V gene encodes CDR1 SQVTM and CDR2 ANQGSEA. Trimming took off 7 bases at V and 1 base at J, with 13 bases between the two ends. CDR3 DNA: TGCAGCGGGGCGCTCAGGGGGAACACTGAAGCTTTCTTT. It yields the protein CSGALRGNTEAFF.

This clonotype was observed a handful of times. The chain has TRBV20-1 and TRBJ2-5; perhaps TRBD1 as D (5 bases). Looked up from germline, CDR1 is DFQATT and CDR2 is SNEGSKA (reference sequence). This CDR3 spans 12 amino acids. Trimming cost V 1 base and J 3 bases, with 6 bases left between them. CDR3 DNA: TGCAGTGCTAGAGCAGGGAAAGAGACCCAGTACTTC. It translates to CSARAGKETQYF.

The J gene is TRBJ1-1, the V gene TRBV4-1; D not certain. This CDR3 has 12 amino acids. Trimming cost V 2 bases and J 9 bases, with 10 bases left between them. CDR1 is MGHRA and CDR2 is YSYEKL in the germline V gene. The CDR3 sequence is CASSQSGVQAFF. The CDR3 coding sequence is TGCGCCAGCAGCCAATCCGGGGTTCAAGCTTTCTTT.

The rearrangement joins TRBV3-1 to TRBJ1-5; D is unclear. With 4 bases removed from V and 3 bases from J, the gap between germline ends came to 13 bases. In germline, CDR1 is LGHDT, CDR2 YNNKEL (reference sequence). The CDR3 sequence is 15 residues long. The CDR3 loop reads CASSLNPGLNQPQHF. Here the CDR3 DNA reads TGTGCCAGCAGCCTCAATCCGGGTCTCAATCAGCCCCAGCATTTT.

This clonotype was picked up a small number of times. V and J are TRBV14 and TRBJ2-1; D remains unclear. The V gene lost 4 bases and the J gene lost 0 bases, with 7 bases spanning the gap. Looked up from germline, CDR1 is SGHDN and CDR2 is FVKESK. The CDR3 covers 14 residues. DNA for the CDR3: TGTGCCAGCAGCCGACACAGCTCCTACAATGAGCAGTTCTTC. This gives the protein CASSRHSSYNEQFF.

This chain links TRBV5-1 with TRBJ2-2; a weak D match, TRBD2 (6 bases). Germline-derived CDR1 and CDR2 are SGHRS and YFSETQ. The CDR3 runs to 16 residues. V lost 0 bases to trimming and J lost 4 bases, with 13 bases between them. CDR3: CASSLAGGSGTGELFF. The CDR3 nucleotides are TGCGCCAGCAGCTTGGCCGGAGGGTCGGGCACCGGGGAGCTGTTTTTT. Full variable domain (remainder filled in from reference TRBV5-1 and TRBJ2-2): KAGVTQTPRYLIKTRGQQVTLSCSPISGHRSVSWYQQTPGQGLQFLFEYFSETQRNKGNFPGRFSGRQFSNSRSEMNVSTLELGDSALYLCASSLAGGSGTGELFFGEGSRLTVL.

This clonotype has a handful of counts. The chain employs TRBV20-1 and TRBJ1-1; 12 nucleotides agree with TRBD1. Per the germline V gene, CDR1 is DFQATT and CDR2 is SNEGSKA (reference sequence). The CDR3 extends over 15 amino acids. J lost 6 bases, V lost 3 bases, and 8 bases had no gene match. CDR3 sequence (DNA): TGCAGTGCTAGGAAGGGGGGACAGGGGGCCCCTGAAGCTTTCTTT. Its protein product is CSARKGGQGAPEAFF.

CDR3 DNA: TGCGCCAGCAGAGCAGGGATATCGTACAATGAGCAGTTCTTC. This codes for CASRAGISYNEQFF. The genes are TRBV10-2 and TRBJ2-1; D may be TRBD1 (5 bases). The CDR3 loop spans 14 amino acids. The germline gives CDR1 WSHSY, CDR2 SAAADI. Trimming took 6 bases from V and 4 from J, leaving 13 bases between them.

The chain employs TRBV28 and TRBJ2-7; D is undetermined. Germline CDR1 reads MDHEN; CDR2 reads SYDVKM. Trimming took 6 bases from V and 7 from J, leaving 16 bases between them. The CDR3 length is 13 residues. CDR3 nucleotide sequence: TGTGCCAGCAGAGTCACAACGTCAGAAGAGCAGTACTTC. Residues: CASRVTTSEEQYF.

The V call is TRBV29-1, the J call TRBJ2-3; the match to TRBD2 covers 11 bases. This CDR3 spans 16 amino acids. Germline lookup yields CDR1 SQVTM and CDR2 ANQGSEA. CDR3 nucleotide sequence: TGCAACGGGGGGCGCTCACTAGCGGGGGTCGCAGATACGCAGTATTTT. Protein product: CNGGRSLAGVADTQYF.

The J gene is TRBJ2-3, the V gene TRBV9; D might be TRBD1 (5 bases). V was clipped by 0 bases and J by 11 bases, with 10 bases between them. Germline loops: CDR1 SGDLS, CDR2 YYNGEE. There are 12 residues in the CDR3. The CDR3 DNA is TGTGCCAGCAGCGTAGAAGACAGTCAGCAGTATTTT. It codes for CASSVEDSQQYF.

Only a few counts were recorded for this clonotype. The chain has TRBV2 and TRBJ2-5, with D possibly matching TRBD1 (6 bases). V was cut by 5 bases and J by 2 bases, with 12 bases left in between. Germline CDR1 SNHLY, CDR2 FYNNEI. The CDR3 totals 14 residues. The CDR3 region has the DNA TGTGCCAGCAGTATCGGGACACCACAAGAGACCCAGTACTTC. Protein: CASSIGTPQETQYF. The full variable domain, with the rest looked up from reference TRBV2 and TRBJ2-5, is EPEVTQTPSHQVTQMGQEVILRCVPISNHLYFYWYRQILGQKVEFLVSFYNNEISEKSEIFDDQFSVERPDGSNFTLKIRSTKLEDSAMYFCASSIGTPQETQYFGPGTRLLVL.

The genes are TRBV18 and TRBJ2-7, with D possibly being TRBD1 (5 bases). The germline V and J ends were trimmed by 5 bases and 2 bases, with 19 bases remaining between them. This CDR3 is built from 16 residues. Germline lookup yields CDR1 KGHSH and CDR2 LQKENI. The CDR3 protein is CASSTPTAGSAYEQYF. The CDR3 coding sequence is TGTGCCAGCTCAACCCCGACGGCAGGGTCAGCCTACGAGCAGTACTTC.

The chain carries TRBV2 and TRBJ2-4; no clear D gene. This CDR3 spans 14 amino acids. V lost 2 bases to trimming and J lost 0 bases, with 5 bases between them. The V gene's germline CDR1 is SNHLY and CDR2 FYNNEI. CDR3 nucleotides: TGTGCCAGCAGTGAACAGGTAGCCAAAAACATTCAGTACTTC. Protein: CASSEQVAKNIQYF.